One and the same sample provided the 20 T cell receptor beta chains below, sequenced in a study of T cell responses to AZD1222 COVID-19 vaccine. Libraries were prepared by immunoSEQ multiplex PCR; TCRdb keeps only in-frame clonotypes and omits some of them. The profile shows 160,000 or so clones, under 95% of them singletons. The sample here was peripheral blood, taken on day 0 of AZD1222 vaccination. The origin of the receptors is an adult in good health.

The chain combines TRBV28 with TRBJ2-5, with 9 bases identical to TRBD1. This CDR3 is 14 amino acids long. The V segment lost 5 bases and the J segment 2 bases; nucleotides outside the gene matches: 3. In germline, CDR1 is MDHEN, CDR2 SYDVKM. CDR3 in amino acids: CASSPGTGQETQYF. The CDR3 nucleotides read TGTGCCAGCAGTCCTGGGACAGGGCAAGAGACCCAGTACTTC. The whole variable domain, remainder taken from reference TRBV28 and TRBJ2-5, is DVKVTQSSRYLVKRTGEKVFLECVQDMDHENMFWYRQDPGLGLRLIYFSYDVKMKEKGDIPEGYSVSREKKERFSLILESASTNQTSMYLCASSPGTGQETQYFGPGTRLLVL.

The CDR3 loop reads CASSLTDTIYEQYF. CDR3 coding DNA: TGTGCCAGCAGTTTAACGGACACGATCTACGAGCAGTACTTC. The chain couples TRBV28 to TRBJ2-7, with D perhaps matching TRBD1 (5 bases). There are 14 residues in the CDR3. The germline V gene encodes CDR1 MDHEN and CDR2 SYDVKM. V was shortened by 2 bases and J by 3 bases, with 11 bases between the two germline ends.

The gene calls are TRBV6-5 and TRBJ2-7; D assignment may be TRBD1 or TRBD2 (7 bases each). V was cut by 6 bases and J by 2 bases, with 14 bases left in between. Germline V CDR1 and CDR2: MNHEY, SVGAGI. The CDR3 runs to 14 residues. In DNA form, the CDR3 reads TGTGCCAGCAGACCCAGGGGGGGGACCTACGAGCAGTACTTC. As protein: CASRPRGGTYEQYF.

The rearrangement joins TRBV19 to TRBJ2-3; D is ambiguous. Germline V gives CDR1 LNHDA, CDR2 SQIVND (reference sequence). Trimming removed 3 bases at V and 0 bases at J, with 10 bases between. CDR3 length equals 15 residues. DNA for the CDR3: TGTGCCAGTAGTATCAAAACAGCAAGCACAGATACGCAGTATTTT. Amino acid sequence: CASSIKTASTDTQYF.

The chain employs TRBV10-3 and TRBJ2-7; tentatively, D is TRBD1 or TRBD2 (5 bases each). The germline V gene encodes CDR1 ENHRY and CDR2 SYGVKD. The germline V and J ends were trimmed by 1 base and 4 bases, with 17 bases remaining between them. The CDR3 has 16 residues. For the CDR3, the DNA is TGTGCCATCAGTGAGTTGGGGACGGATCGACTTTACGAGCAGTACTTC. This sequence encodes CAISELGTDRLYEQYF.

The rearrangement joins TRBV7-2 to TRBJ2-7; D remains unclear. Germline assignment: CDR1 SGHTA and CDR2 FQGNSA. This CDR3 is 14 amino acids long. Trimming stripped 4 bases from V and 3 bases from J, with 13 bases between. This CDR3 reads CASSSLDHSYEQYF. The CDR3 nucleotides read TGTGCCAGCAGCTCCCTAGACCACAGCTACGAGCAGTACTTC.

The V gene is TRBV12-5, the J gene TRBJ1-1; no clear D. In germline, CDR1 is LGHNT, CDR2 FRNRAP. CDR3 length: 13 amino acids. Deletions cut 5 bases from V and 3 bases from J, with 10 bases between. The CDR3 bases are TGTGCTAGTGGTAGAGGTGCCTACACTGAAGCTTTCTTT. Translation: CASGRGAYTEAFF. The variable domain in full, completed from reference TRBV12-5 and TRBJ1-1, reads DARVTQTPRHKVTEMGQEVTMRCQPILGHNTVFWYRQTMMQGLELLAYFRNRAPLDDSGMPKDRFSAEMPDATLATLKIQPSEPRDSAVYFCASGRGAYTEAFFGQGTRLTVV.

The V and J genes are TRBV5-8 and TRBJ2-7; TRBD1 matches at 8 bases. Germline V gives CDR1 SGHTS, CDR2 YDEGEE. The CDR3 runs 14 residues. V trimming: 4 bases; J trimming: 6 bases; junction bases outside the gene matches: 9. CDR3: CASSRPSRGREQYF. CDR3 in DNA: TGTGCCAGCAGCCGTCCTTCCAGGGGGCGCGAGCAGTACTTC.

This chain joins TRBV12-5 and TRBJ1-3; 8 bases align to TRBD1. This CDR3 has 15 amino acids. Germline V lookup: CDR1 LGHNT, CDR2 FRNRAP. Losses at the gene ends were 6 bases for V and 0 bases for J; bases not matched to a gene: 4. As DNA, the CDR3 is TGTGCTAGTGGCGGACAGGGCGACTCTGGAAACACCATATATTTT. It specifies CASGGQGDSGNTIYF. The complete variable domain, with remaining parts taken from reference TRBV12-5 and TRBJ1-3, reads DARVTQTPRHKVTEMGQEVTMRCQPILGHNTVFWYRQTMMQGLELLAYFRNRAPLDDSGMPKDRFSAEMPDATLATLKIQPSEPRDSAVYFCASGGQGDSGNTIYFGEGSWLTVV.

This chain connects TRBV9 to TRBJ2-7; 7 bases are a match to TRBD2. The CDR3 has 14 amino acids. V dropped 0 bases and J dropped 4; count of bases not matched to a gene: 4. In germline, CDR1 is SGDLS, CDR2 YYNGEE. This chain's CDR3 is CASSVGEGIYEQYF. CDR3 sequence (DNA): TGTGCCAGCAGCGTAGGGGAGGGGATATACGAGCAGTACTTC.

This rearrangement joins TRBV28 to TRBJ2-1; the match to TRBD2 covers 12 bases. The germline V gene has CDR1 MDHEN and CDR2 SYDVKM. The CDR3 covers 15 residues. The V segment lost 7 bases and the J segment 4 bases; nucleotides outside the gene matches: 5. DNA for the CDR3: TGTGCCAGCACCTCGACTAGCGGGGGATACAATGAGCAGTTCTTC. As protein: CASTSTSGGYNEQFF.

This sequence joins TRBV5-1 and TRBJ1-1, with D possibly matching TRBD1 (5 bases). With 4 bases removed from V and 5 bases from J, the gap between germline ends came to 21 bases. Germline CDR1 is SGHRS and CDR2 is YFSETQ. There are 16 residues in the CDR3. CDR3 amino acids: CASSASGTGASTEAFF. The DNA for the CDR3 is TGCGCCAGCAGCGCTTCCGGGACGGGAGCTTCGACTGAAGCTTTCTTT.

The chain is built from TRBV6-2 or TRBV6-3 and TRBJ1-1; a possible D gene is TRBD1 (6 bases). The germline gives CDR1 MNHEY, CDR2 SVGEGT. The ends were cut back, 0 bases at V and 9 bases at J, with 20 bases in the middle. The CDR3 has 16 residues. The CDR3: CASSYSVGRQDGKAFF. The CDR3 DNA is TGTGCCAGCAGTTACTCAGTTGGCCGACAGGATGGTAAAGCTTTCTTT.

V gene TRBV10-3 combines with J gene TRBJ1-6; TRBD1 might be the D (5 bases). The CDR3 is 15 residues long. V lost 3 bases, J lost 5 bases, and 11 bases lay in between. Germline CDR1 is ENHRY and CDR2 is SYGVKD. Written as DNA, the CDR3 is TGTGCCATCAGTGACAGGGTCTGGAATAATTCACCCCTCCACTTT. Translated: CAISDRVWNNSPLHF.

The chain has TRBV19 and TRBJ1-4, with D tentatively TRBD1 (6 bases). Germline V gives CDR1 LNHDA, CDR2 SQIVND (reference sequence). The CDR3 consists of 15 residues. The V end lost 6 bases, the J end lost 1 base, and 12 bases lay between the germline ends. The CDR3 DNA is TGTGCCAGTAGAGACAGGAGGGGAACTAATGAAAAACTGTTTTTT. It codes for CASRDRRGTNEKLFF.

The rearrangement links TRBV19 to TRBJ2-7; possibly TRBD2 for D (6 bases). V lost 2 bases, J lost 1 base, and 12 bases lay in between. The CDR3 consists of 15 residues. Looked up from germline, CDR1 is LNHDA and CDR2 is SQIVND (reference sequence). DNA of the CDR3: TGTGCCAGTAGTATAACGGTGACTAGATCCTACGAGCAGTACTTC. Protein: CASSITVTRSYEQYF.

The chain couples TRBV28 to TRBJ2-7; 7 bases agree with TRBD1. The ends lost 5 bases at V and 1 base at J; junction bases unmatched: 11. Germline-derived CDR1 and CDR2 are MDHEN and SYDVKM. This CDR3 has 16 residues. The chain's CDR3 is CASSAPGQYLSYEQYF. CDR3 nucleotides: TGTGCCAGCAGTGCTCCGGGACAGTACCTTTCCTACGAGCAGTACTTC.

CDR3 in amino acids: CASSLSPGEYYGYTF. The DNA of the CDR3 is TGTGCCAGCAGCTTAAGTCCGGGAGAGTACTATGGCTACACCTTC. The rearrangement uses TRBV7-3 and TRBJ1-2; D not resolved. The CDR3 loop spans 15 amino acids. V was trimmed by 1 base and J by 3 bases, leaving 12 bases between them. The germline V gene encodes CDR1 SGHTA and CDR2 FQGTGA.

This clone came up once. This chain links TRBV29-1 with TRBJ1-1, with unresolved D. The germline V and J ends were trimmed by 6 bases and 3 bases, with 8 bases remaining between them. Germline assignment: CDR1 SQVTM and CDR2 ANQGSEA. This CDR3 contains 11 residues. CDR3 loop: CSVPWYTEAFF. The CDR3 DNA sequence: TGCAGCGTGCCGTGGTACACTGAAGCTTTCTTT.

The chain uses TRBV5-1 and TRBJ2-7; 7 bases align to TRBD1. This CDR3 has 14 amino acids. Germline V gene sequence: CDR1 SGHRS, CDR2 YFSETQ. V lost 1 base, J lost 2 bases, and 3 bases stayed unmatched. This CDR3 is CASSLTDRTYEQYF. The CDR3 DNA is TGCGCCAGCAGCTTGACGGACAGGACCTACGAGCAGTACTTC.